This T cell receptor (beta chain) derives from a study of cytomegalovirus exposure and HLA in healthy donors. Primers: 60 Vbeta forward and 13 Jbeta reverse. Only in-frame clones appear in the TCRdb table, and some are missing; sequencing was by immunoSEQ multiplex PCR. The sample lists roughly 120,000 clones, around three quarters occurring once. Trimming removed 4 bases from V and 4 bases from J, with 8 bases in between. This CDR3 is built from 12 residues. Germline loops: CDR1 SGHNT, CDR2 YYREEE (reference sequence). This clone was detected only once. Its cognate antigen is unknown. Study-level findings and limits: Many donors shared some public TCRs, even though most TCR sequences were rare.

The sequencing input was PBMCs. The J gene is TRBJ2-5, the V gene TRBV5-4; D perhaps matches TRBD1 (6 bases). The receptor was isolated from a young man in good health and CMV-seronegative. The CDR3 loop is CASSPQGETQYF. CDR3 DNA: TGTGCCAGCAGCCCACAGGGAGAGACCCAGTACTTC.